This T cell receptor (beta chain) stems from a study of spatial heterogeneity in lung cancer. The CDR3 runs to 15 residues. Per germline, CDR1 SGHRS and CDR2 YFSETQ. Trimming pared 5 bases from V and 2 bases from J, leaving 16 bases between. The time point is: sample taken at primary tumor resection. Sequencing of whole RNA from tumor, nontumor lung or frozen PBMC involved no sorting. In TCRdb, the 5' RACE reads were re-called with MiXCR into one record per CDR3 protein. The sample records roughly 79,000 distinct CDR3 sequences, roughly 12% being singletons. The gene calls are TRBV5-1 and TRBJ2-5; D may match TRBD1 or TRBD2 (7 bases each). This TCR was recovered from a male donor with early-stage non-small cell lung cancer. The sample was PBMCs, taken at surgery. CDR3 residues: CASRGGTATQETQYF. The CDR3 DNA reads TGCGCCAGCAGGGGGGGGACAGCGACTCAAGAGACCCAGTACTTC.